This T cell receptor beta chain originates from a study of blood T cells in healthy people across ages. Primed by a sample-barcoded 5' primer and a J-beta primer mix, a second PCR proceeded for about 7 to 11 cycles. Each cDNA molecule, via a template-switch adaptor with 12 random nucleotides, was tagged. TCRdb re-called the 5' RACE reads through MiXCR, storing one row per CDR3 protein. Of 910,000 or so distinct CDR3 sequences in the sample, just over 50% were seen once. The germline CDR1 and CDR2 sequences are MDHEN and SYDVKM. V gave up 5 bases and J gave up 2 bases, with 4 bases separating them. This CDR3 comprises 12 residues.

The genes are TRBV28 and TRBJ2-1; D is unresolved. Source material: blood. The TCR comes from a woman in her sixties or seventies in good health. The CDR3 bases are TGTGCCAGCAGTGCGGCCTACAATGAGCAGTTCTTC. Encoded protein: CASSAAYNEQFF.